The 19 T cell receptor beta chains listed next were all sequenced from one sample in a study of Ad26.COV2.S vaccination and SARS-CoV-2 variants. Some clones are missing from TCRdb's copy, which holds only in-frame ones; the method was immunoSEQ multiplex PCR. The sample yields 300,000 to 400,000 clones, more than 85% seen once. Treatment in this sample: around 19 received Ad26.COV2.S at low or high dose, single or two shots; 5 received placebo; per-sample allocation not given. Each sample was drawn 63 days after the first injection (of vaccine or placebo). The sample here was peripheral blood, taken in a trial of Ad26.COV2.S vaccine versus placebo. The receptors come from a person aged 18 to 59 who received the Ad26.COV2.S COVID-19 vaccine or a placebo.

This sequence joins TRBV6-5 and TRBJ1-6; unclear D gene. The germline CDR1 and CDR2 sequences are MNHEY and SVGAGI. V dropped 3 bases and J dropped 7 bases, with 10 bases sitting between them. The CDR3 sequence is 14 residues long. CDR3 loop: CASSYRQKNSPLHF. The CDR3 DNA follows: TGTGCCAGCAGTTATCGTCAGAAGAATTCACCCCTCCACTTT.

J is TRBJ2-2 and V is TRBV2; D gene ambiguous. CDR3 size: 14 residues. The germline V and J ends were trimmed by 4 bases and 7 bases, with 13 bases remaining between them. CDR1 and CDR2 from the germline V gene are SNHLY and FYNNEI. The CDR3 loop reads CASSGSRLVGELFF. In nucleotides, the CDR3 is TGTGCCAGCAGTGGTAGCAGATTGGTCGGGGAGCTGTTTTTT.

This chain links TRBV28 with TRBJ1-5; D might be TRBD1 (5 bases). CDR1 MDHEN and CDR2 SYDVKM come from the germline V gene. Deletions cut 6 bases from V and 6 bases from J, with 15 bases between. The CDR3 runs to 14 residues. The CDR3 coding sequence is TGTGCCAGCAGCCCCCGGGCAGGGCGTCAGCCCCAGCATTTT. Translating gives CASSPRAGRQPQHF.

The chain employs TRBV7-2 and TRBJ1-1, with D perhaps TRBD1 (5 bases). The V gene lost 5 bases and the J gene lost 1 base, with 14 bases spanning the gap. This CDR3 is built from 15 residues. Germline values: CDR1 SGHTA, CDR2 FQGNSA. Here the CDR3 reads CASSPLPGENTEAFF. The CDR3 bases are TGTGCCAGCAGCCCGCTCCCGGGGGAGAACACTGAAGCTTTCTTT.

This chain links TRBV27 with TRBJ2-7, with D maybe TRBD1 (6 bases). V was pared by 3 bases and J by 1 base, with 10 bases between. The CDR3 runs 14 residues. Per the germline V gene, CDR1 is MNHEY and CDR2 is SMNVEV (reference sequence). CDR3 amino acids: CASSFDRRSYEQYF. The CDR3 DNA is TGTGCCAGCAGTTTCGACAGGAGGTCCTACGAGCAGTACTTC.

CDR3 loop: CASSNSNRGHTEAFF. CDR3 in DNA: TGTGCCAGCTCTAATAGCAACAGGGGGCATACTGAAGCTTTCTTT. The chain recombines TRBV6-4 with TRBJ1-1; 9 bases fit TRBD1. CDR1 and CDR2 (germline): MRHNA, SNTAGT. With 8 bases clipped from V and 5 bases from J, the junction kept 12 bases outside the gene matches. The CDR3 is 15 residues long.

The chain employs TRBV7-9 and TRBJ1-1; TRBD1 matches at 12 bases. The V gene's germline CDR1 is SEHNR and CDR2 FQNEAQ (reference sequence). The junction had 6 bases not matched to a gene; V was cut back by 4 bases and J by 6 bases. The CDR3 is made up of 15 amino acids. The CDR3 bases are TGTGCCAGCAGCTGGAGGGACAGGGGGCGGGCTGAAGCTTTCTTT. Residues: CASSWRDRGRAEAFF.

CDR3 protein: CASSLGAYEQYF. CDR3 nucleotides: TGTGCCAGCAGCCTGGGGGCATACGAGCAGTACTTC. The genes are TRBV5-5 and TRBJ2-7, with D perhaps TRBD1 (6 bases). V lost 4 bases to trimming and J lost 4 bases, with 9 bases between them. Germline lookup yields CDR1 SGHKS and CDR2 YYEKEE (reference sequence). This CDR3 has 12 amino acids.

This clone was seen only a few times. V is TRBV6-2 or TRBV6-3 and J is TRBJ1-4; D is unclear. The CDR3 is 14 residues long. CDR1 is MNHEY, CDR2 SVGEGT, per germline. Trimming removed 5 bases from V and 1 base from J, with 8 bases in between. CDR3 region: CASSNGGTNEKLFF. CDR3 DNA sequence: TGTGCCAGCAGTAACGGCGGAACTAATGAAAAACTGTTTTTT.

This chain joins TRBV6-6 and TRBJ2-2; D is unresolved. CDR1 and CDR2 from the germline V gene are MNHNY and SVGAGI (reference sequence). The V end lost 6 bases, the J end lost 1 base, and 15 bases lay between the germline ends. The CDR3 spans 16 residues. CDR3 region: CASSPRGYLNTGELFF. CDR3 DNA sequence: TGTGCCAGCAGCCCCCGTGGGTACCTGAACACCGGGGAGCTGTTTTTT.

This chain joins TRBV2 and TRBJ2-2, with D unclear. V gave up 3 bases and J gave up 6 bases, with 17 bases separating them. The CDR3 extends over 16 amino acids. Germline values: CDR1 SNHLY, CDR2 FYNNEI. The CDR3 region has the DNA TGTGCCAGCAGTGACTCTGGCCCACGCCTTTCCGGGGAGCTGTTTTTT. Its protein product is CASSDSGPRLSGELFF.

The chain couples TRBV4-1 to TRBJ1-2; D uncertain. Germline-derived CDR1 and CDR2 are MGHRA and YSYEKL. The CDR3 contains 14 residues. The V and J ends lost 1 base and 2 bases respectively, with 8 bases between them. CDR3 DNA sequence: TGCGCCAGCAGCCAAGTAGGCAGAAACTATGGCTACACCTTC. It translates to CASSQVGRNYGYTF.

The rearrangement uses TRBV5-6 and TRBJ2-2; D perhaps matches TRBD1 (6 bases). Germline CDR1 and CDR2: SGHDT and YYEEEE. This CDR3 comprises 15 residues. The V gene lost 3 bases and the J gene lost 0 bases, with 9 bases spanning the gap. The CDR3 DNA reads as TGTGCCAGCAGCTCCGGACAGACGAACACCGGGGAGCTGTTTTTT. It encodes CASSSGQTNTGELFF.

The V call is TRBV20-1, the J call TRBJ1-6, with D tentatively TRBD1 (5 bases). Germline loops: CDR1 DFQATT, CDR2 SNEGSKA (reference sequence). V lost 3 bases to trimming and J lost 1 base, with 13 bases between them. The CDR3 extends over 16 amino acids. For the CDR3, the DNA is TGCAGTGCTAGTGAGTCGGGGGTGTCCTATAATTCACCCCTCCACTTT. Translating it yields CSASESGVSYNSPLHF.

Written as DNA, the CDR3 is TGCGCCAGCAGCCCCCTCGCGGCAGCAGACAAGTACGAGCAGTACTTC. Its translation: CASSPLAAADKYEQYF. The genes are TRBV5-1 and TRBJ2-7; D is unresolved. Germline assignment: CDR1 SGHRS and CDR2 YFSETQ. The length of the CDR3 is 16 residues. V was shortened by 4 bases and J by 4 bases, with 21 bases between the two germline ends.

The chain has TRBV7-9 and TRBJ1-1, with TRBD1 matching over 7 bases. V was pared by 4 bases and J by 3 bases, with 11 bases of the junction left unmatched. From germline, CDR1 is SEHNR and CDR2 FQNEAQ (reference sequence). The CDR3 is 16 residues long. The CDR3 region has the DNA TGTGCCAGCAGCTCACCCACTACCGACAGGGACACTGAAGCTTTCTTT. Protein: CASSSPTTDRDTEAFF.

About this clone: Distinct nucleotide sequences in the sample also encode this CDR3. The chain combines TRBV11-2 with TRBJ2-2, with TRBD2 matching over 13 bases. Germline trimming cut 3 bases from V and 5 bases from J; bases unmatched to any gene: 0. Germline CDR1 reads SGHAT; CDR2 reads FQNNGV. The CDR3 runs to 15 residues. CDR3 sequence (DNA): TGTGCCAGCAGCTTGGGACTAGCGGGAACCGGGGAGCTGTTTTTT. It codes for CASSLGLAGTGELFF.

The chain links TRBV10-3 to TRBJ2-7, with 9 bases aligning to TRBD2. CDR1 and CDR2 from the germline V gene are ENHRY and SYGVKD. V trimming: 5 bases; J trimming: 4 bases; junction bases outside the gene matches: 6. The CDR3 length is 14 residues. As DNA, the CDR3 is TGTGCCATCAGTCCTAGCGGGAATCTGTACGAGCAGTACTTC. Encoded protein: CAISPSGNLYEQYF.

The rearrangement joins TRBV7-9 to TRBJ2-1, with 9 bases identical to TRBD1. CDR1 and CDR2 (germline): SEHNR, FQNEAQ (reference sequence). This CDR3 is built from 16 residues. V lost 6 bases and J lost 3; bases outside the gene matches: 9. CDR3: CASRESGTGNYNEQFF. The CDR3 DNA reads TGTGCCAGCAGAGAGTCCGGGACAGGGAACTACAATGAGCAGTTCTTC.